The next 2 T cell receptor beta chains were all read from a single sample in a study of blood T cell repertoires in COVID-19. Assay: immunoSEQ multiplex PCR; the TCRdb copy retains only in-frame clones and omits some. The table has more than 150,000 clones, 60% to 80% seen once. Sample: peripheral blood. These receptors all stem from a woman aged 70-85 years with acute or convalescent COVID-19.

This chain uses TRBV7-2 with TRBJ2-7, with D possibly being TRBD1 (6 bases). CDR1 SGHTA and CDR2 FQGNSA come from the germline V gene. The CDR3 covers 15 residues. V was cut by 3 bases and J by 1 base, with 13 bases left in between. CDR3 residues: CASSFDRQVSYEQYF. DNA for the CDR3: TGTGCCAGCAGCTTTGATAGACAGGTTTCCTACGAGCAGTACTTC.

This rearrangement joins TRBV7-7 to TRBJ2-2, with D perhaps matching TRBD2 (6 bases). The CDR3 spans 14 residues. Trimming took off 10 bases at V and 1 base at J, with 13 bases between the two ends. CDR1 and CDR2 from the germline V gene are SSHAT and FNYEAQ (reference sequence). This chain's CDR3 is CAIPHGRNTGELFF. The CDR3 DNA reads as TGTGCCATCCCCCACGGGAGGAACACCGGGGAGCTGTTTTTT.